The 7 T cell receptor beta chains presented below share a single source sample, sequenced in a study of T cell clonotyping in hematopoietic cell transplantation (dated by TCRdb to 2020 to 2022). The library was produced with the immunoSEQ multiplex PCR assay. TCRdb carries this immuneACCESS record with in-frame sequences only. Its versions omit some clonotypes, under half of them owing to an unresolved V gene in the studies checked, with the rest unexplained. The sample table holds some 30,000 clones, of which around 70% were seen once. Of the sample, 5% to 6.5% falls within the top ten clones. The intended sense of this specimen's time point label: recipient sample about 28 days before transplant, after cytoreduction. The input for sequencing was peripheral blood mononuclear cells, taken before stem cell transplant. These TCRs come from a man aged 50 or older with myelodysplastic syndrome. Some clones in this sample may be carry-over from other donors' samples.

CDR3 sequence (DNA): TGCGCCAGCAGCTCCGGACTAGCGGAATCAGATACGCAGTATTTT. It translates to CASSSGLAESDTQYF. The rearrangement links TRBV5-1 to TRBJ2-3; 10 bases agree with TRBD2. Germline CDR1 is SGHRS and CDR2 is YFSETQ. J was trimmed by 4 bases and V by 3 bases; bases with no gene match: 5. This CDR3 has 15 amino acids.

The chain's CDR3 is CASSQDGAYEQYF. CDR3 in DNA: TGCGCCAGCAGCCAAGATGGGGCCTACGAGCAGTACTTC. V gene TRBV4-1 combines with J gene TRBJ2-7; D remains unclear. The V gene's germline CDR1 is MGHRA and CDR2 YSYEKL. Between the trimmed V and J ends, which lost 0 bases and 2 bases, there was a span of 5 bases. The CDR3 is 13 residues long.

The chain recombines TRBV5-7 with TRBJ2-5, with D tentatively TRBD2 (5 bases). TRBV5-7 is an ORF; its function is uncertain. Trimming stripped 1 base from V and 2 bases from J, with 9 bases between. The length of the CDR3 is 14 residues. The CDR3 DNA follows: TGTGCCAGCAGCTTGCCTAGCCAACAAGAGACCCAGTACTTC. It yields the protein CASSLPSQQETQYF.

This clone was detected a few times. CDR3 region: CASRTGLAGTDTQYF. Here the CDR3 DNA reads TGTGCCAGCCGAACGGGACTAGCGGGCACAGATACGCAGTATTTT. The chain uses TRBV6-5 and TRBJ2-3; 11 bases fit TRBD2. The CDR3 covers 15 residues. The trim removed 8 bases at V and 1 base at J, leaving 5 bases unmatched. The germline gives CDR1 MNHEY, CDR2 SVGAGI.

This clone was seen a single time. In DNA, the CDR3 is TGTGCCAGCAGCTCCGGGACATTTGGAGGAGAGCAGTACTTC. Translated: CASSSGTFGGEQYF. The chain carries TRBV6-6 and TRBJ2-7; tentative D call: TRBD1 (6 bases). This CDR3 has 14 residues. V was clipped by 6 bases and J by 7 bases, with 19 bases between them. Germline V CDR1 and CDR2: MNHNY, SVGAGI (reference sequence).

V gene TRBV28 combines with J gene TRBJ1-2, with D uncertain. The CDR3 is 14 amino acids. V was trimmed by 3 bases and J by 0 bases, leaving 8 bases between them. Germline values: CDR1 MDHEN, CDR2 SYDVKM. As DNA, the CDR3 is TGTGCCAGCAGTTTCGGGCAGACTAACTATGGCTACACCTTC. This gives the protein CASSFGQTNYGYTF.

This chain connects TRBV7-2 to TRBJ1-1; D is uncertain. The V and J ends lost 2 bases and 6 bases respectively, with 7 bases between them. The germline gives CDR1 SGHTA, CDR2 FQGNSA. The CDR3 has 12 amino acids. CDR3 in DNA: TGTGCCAGCAGCTTACAGGCCGCTGAAGCTTTCTTT. Its protein product is CASSLQAAEAFF.